This T cell receptor (beta chain) was sequenced in a study of T cell repertoires in cytomegalovirus infection. About the study: Shared public TCR beta signatures pointed to both CMV infection and a matching HLA type.

The V and J ends lost 3 bases and 6 bases, in that order; junction bases with no gene match: 8. Germline assignment: CDR1 SEHNR and CDR2 FQNEAQ (reference sequence). This CDR3 has 15 residues. As to this clonotype: The antigen is undetermined.

Study results and limitations: Across the ex vivo response, the dominant clonotypes were HLA-C-restricted CMV-specific TCR beta clonotypes.

MiXCR, applied by TCRdb to the reads, yields one record per CDR3 protein. Here the sample spans hundreds of thousands of distinct CDR3 sequences, 17% being singletons. The origin of this receptor is a human donor in good health (CMV status not recorded). Some clones in this sample may be carry-over from other donors' samples. The chain has TRBV7-9 and TRBJ2-3, with 8 nucleotides matching TRBD1. The source material was PBMCs. Here the CDR3 DNA reads TGTGCCAGCAGCTTCCAGGGGGCGAAATGGGATACGCAGTATTTT. This codes for CASSFQGAKWDTQYF.